This T cell receptor (beta chain) was retrieved from a study of cytomegalovirus exposure and HLA in healthy donors. General study points: Among the sequence variants, a highly shared cluster was likely an artifact of sequencing.

PCR used 60 Vbeta primers and 13 Jbeta primers. Only in-frame clones appear in the TCRdb table, and some are missing; sequencing was by immunoSEQ multiplex PCR. The sample has some 170,000 clones; 75% to 80% are singletons. Concerning this clone: Antigen unknown.

Whereas donors were nominally healthy upon sampling, unrecorded immune exposures were probable. V was clipped by 3 bases and J by 4 bases, with 15 bases between them. There are 14 residues in the CDR3. The V gene's germline CDR1 is SQVTM and CDR2 ANQGSEA. Sequenced: PBMCs. This sequence was found in a man between 40 and 49 years old in good health and CMV-seropositive. The chain combines TRBV29-1 with TRBJ1-2; possibly TRBD1 for D (6 bases). CDR3: CSVEEQGGSYGYTF. DNA for the CDR3: TGCAGCGTTGAGGAACAGGGAGGGAGCTATGGCTACACCTTC.